One TCR beta chain is described in this entry. Its cognate antigen is unknown. This entry comes from a study of blood T cells in healthy people across ages. Findings of the study overall: A conclusive naive versus antigen-experienced comparison was prevented by the unsorted PBMCs.

The individuals who served as donors were healthy Caucasians living in Russia, aged roughly 6 to 90. A second PCR of roughly 7 to 11 cycles used a sample-barcoded 5' primer and a J-beta primer mix. A single record per CDR3 protein comes from TCRdb applying MiXCR to the 5' RACE reads. The data hold approximately 690,000 distinct CDR3 sequences, with around 38% observed a single time. Germline V gene lookup returns CDR1 SGHTA and CDR2 FQGNSA. The CDR3 has 16 residues. V dropped 5 bases and J dropped 1 base, with 15 bases sitting between them. This TCR was recovered from a man older than 75 in good health. Sequencing input: blood. The chain carries TRBV7-2 and TRBJ2-1, with D possibly being TRBD1 (6 bases). The CDR3 DNA is TGTGCCAGCAGCCCCCGCAGCACAGGGTCCTACAATGAGCAGTTCTTC. It yields the protein CASSPRSTGSYNEQFF.